A single sample gave rise to the 19 T cell receptor beta chains below, sequenced in a study of cytomegalovirus exposure and HLA in healthy donors. The PCR made use of 60 Vbeta and 13 Jbeta primers. Clones were sequenced by immunoSEQ multiplex PCR, and TCRdb holds only the in-frame ones, with some missing. This repertoire shows about 93,000 clones, approximately 80% found once; its top ten account for 3.3%. Sample: PBMCs. The origin of the receptors is a woman in her 40s in good health and CMV-seronegative.

The chain recombines TRBV10-3 with TRBJ2-7, with 7 bases lining up with TRBD2. The junction had 10 bases not matched to a gene; V was cut back by 7 bases and J by 7 bases. Germline V gene sequence: CDR1 ENHRY, CDR2 SYGVKD. The CDR3 spans 13 residues. The CDR3 spells CAIKGWRETEQYF. The CDR3 nucleotides are TGTGCCATCAAAGGGTGGCGGGAGACAGAGCAGTACTTC.

The V call is TRBV27, the J call TRBJ1-4; possible D gene TRBD1, 5 bases. Deletions cut 5 bases from V and 12 bases from J, with 16 bases between. Germline loops: CDR1 MNHEY, CDR2 SMNVEV (reference sequence). There are 13 residues in the CDR3. The CDR3 here is CASSPHHPRELFF. CDR3 DNA sequence: TGTGCCAGCAGTCCGCATCATCCCAGGGAACTGTTTTTT.

V and J are TRBV10-2 and TRBJ2-2; TRBD1 aligns across 7 bases. The germline V gene encodes CDR1 WSHSY and CDR2 SAAADI. V lost 4 bases, J lost 8 bases, and 4 bases stayed unmatched. This CDR3 contains 13 residues. The CDR3 nucleotides are TGCGCCAGCAGTGGACAGGGTACAGGGGAGCTGTTTTTT. This gives the protein CASSGQGTGELFF.

The chain couples TRBV6-1 to TRBJ1-3, with D possibly matching TRBD1 (5 bases). CDR3 length: 14 amino acids. V was trimmed by 5 bases and J by 4 bases, leaving 12 bases between them. Germline CDR1 is MNHNS and CDR2 is SASEGT. The CDR3 DNA follows: TGTGCCAGCAGTCGGCAGGGTAGAGGAAACACCATATATTTT. This gives the protein CASSRQGRGNTIYF.

Details on this clone: Other DNA sequences in the sample encode the same CDR3. V is TRBV7-2 and J is TRBJ1-5; the match to TRBD1 covers 7 bases. The CDR3 has 13 residues. Germline V lookup: CDR1 SGHTA, CDR2 FQGNSA. Germline trimming cut 5 bases from V and 4 bases from J; bases unmatched to any gene: 2. The CDR3 region has the DNA TGTGCCAGCAGCGTCAGGGGGAATCAGCCCCAGCATTTT. Protein sequence: CASSVRGNQPQHF.

This clone was recorded only once. The chain employs TRBV5-4 and TRBJ2-2, with D possibly being TRBD1 (6 bases). Trimming took off 1 base at V and 5 bases at J, with 12 bases between the two ends. The CDR3 covers 15 residues. Germline lookup yields CDR1 SGHNT and CDR2 YYREEE (reference sequence). CDR3 DNA: TGTGCCAGCAGCTTGTCATCAGGGGTAACCGGGGAGCTGTTTTTT. Protein product: CASSLSSGVTGELFF.

This chain joins TRBV11-3 and TRBJ2-2, with 10 bases aligning to TRBD2. Germline loops: CDR1 SGHNT, CDR2 YENEEA. J gave up 6 bases and V 6 bases, and 7 bases lay outside the gene matches. The CDR3 spans 15 residues. CDR3: CASRLAGKGAGELFF. The CDR3 DNA is TGTGCCAGCAGACTAGCGGGAAAAGGGGCCGGGGAGCTGTTTTTT.

The V call is TRBV11-2, the J call TRBJ1-4; 10 bases are shared with TRBD1. Trimming at V came to 4 bases and at J to 7 bases, leaving 6 bases not matched to a gene. This CDR3 spans 15 amino acids. Germline V gives CDR1 SGHAT, CDR2 FQNNGV. CDR3 nucleotides: TGTGCCAGCAGCTCATCCGGGACAGGGGTTGAAAAACTGTTTTTT. Protein sequence: CASSSSGTGVEKLFF.

The CDR3 is CASSGRTPNEKLFF. The CDR3 nucleotides are TGTGCCAGCAGTGGTAGGACACCTAATGAAAAACTGTTTTTT. The rearrangement uses TRBV2 and TRBJ1-4; possible D gene TRBD1, 5 bases. Trimming took 4 bases from V and 3 from J, leaving 9 bases between them. Germline CDR1 and CDR2: SNHLY and FYNNEI. CDR3 length: 14 amino acids.

The CDR3 DNA is TGTGCCAGCAGCTTAGCGTGGTCGGGGGGGTCGAACTATGGCTACACCTTC. Its translation: CASSLAWSGGSNYGYTF. The chain has TRBV7-2 and TRBJ1-2, with a tentative D call TRBD1 (5 bases). CDR1 and CDR2 (germline): SGHTA, FQGNSA. V lost 0 bases and J 2 bases, leaving 16 bases between the germline ends. This CDR3 contains 17 residues.

This clone was picked up a small number of times. CDR3: CASGFSRGSGDEQFF. The CDR3 region has the DNA TGTGCTAGTGGTTTTAGCCGGGGATCTGGGGATGAGCAGTTCTTC. The chain combines TRBV12-5 with TRBJ2-1; D possibly corresponds to TRBD2 (5 bases). From germline, CDR1 is LGHNT and CDR2 FRNRAP. This CDR3 comprises 15 residues. Trimming removed 3 bases from V and 8 bases from J, with 17 bases in between.

V gene TRBV28 combines with J gene TRBJ1-5; tentative D call: TRBD1 (6 bases). The CDR3 runs to 17 residues. Germline V CDR1 and CDR2: MDHEN, SYDVKM. Deletions cut 6 bases from V and 0 bases from J, with 18 bases between. DNA for the CDR3: TGTGCCAGCAGGATTAACACAGGGTTATATAGCAATCAGCCCCAGCATTTT. This translates into CASRINTGLYSNQPQHF.

A few counts support this clone. CDR3: CAITSSGNTEAFF. The CDR3 nucleotides are TGTGCCATCACCTCTAGCGGGAACACTGAAGCTTTCTTT. The chain couples TRBV10-3 to TRBJ1-1; unclear D gene. The germline V gene has CDR1 ENHRY and CDR2 SYGVKD. Trimming shortened V by 7 bases and J by 1 base, and 10 bases separated the two germline ends. The length of the CDR3 is 13 residues.

The chain uses TRBV7-8 and TRBJ1-4, with a tentative D call TRBD1 (6 bases). This CDR3 contains 15 residues. The germline V gene encodes CDR1 SGHVS and CDR2 FQNEAQ. V dropped 5 bases and J dropped 4 bases, with 14 bases sitting between them. CDR3 loop: CASSPRRGINEKLFF. DNA of the CDR3: TGTGCCAGCAGCCCGCGCAGGGGAATTAATGAAAAACTGTTTTTT.

The chain couples TRBV7-9 to TRBJ2-7; a weak D match, TRBD2 (5 bases). Trimming removed 10 bases from V and 5 bases from J, with 12 bases in between. Germline CDR1 SEHNR, CDR2 FQNEAQ (reference sequence). CDR3 size: 11 residues. The CDR3 nucleotides read TGTGCCATTACCGGGAAGGACGAGCAGTACTTC. Translating gives CAITGKDEQYF.

The chain couples TRBV28 to TRBJ1-2; a possible D gene is TRBD1 (6 bases). The CDR3 extends over 14 amino acids. V dropped 5 bases and J dropped 1 base, with 11 bases sitting between them. Germline CDR1 is MDHEN and CDR2 is SYDVKM. The CDR3 loop reads CASSISDSNYGYTF. Written as DNA, the CDR3 is TGTGCCAGCAGTATCTCGGACAGTAACTATGGCTACACCTTC.

The CDR3 spells CASSRDTPAGGGNEQFF. DNA for the CDR3: TGTGCCAGCAGTCGCGATACCCCAGCGGGAGGAGGAAATGAGCAGTTCTTC. The V gene is TRBV28, the J gene TRBJ2-1; 9 bases match TRBD2. Germline V lookup: CDR1 MDHEN, CDR2 SYDVKM. V lost 5 bases to trimming and J lost 7 bases; unmatched junction nucleotides: 15. The CDR3 is 17 amino acids.

This chain links TRBV28 with TRBJ2-5; 10 bases agree with TRBD2. Matching the DNA end better, TRBJ2-7 makes the J call doubtful. The CDR3 length is 15 residues. Germline lookup yields CDR1 MDHEN and CDR2 SYDVKM. The CDR3 sequence is CASSSPGLATYEQYF. CDR3 sequence (DNA): TGTGCCAGCAGTTCCCCGGGACTAGCGACGTACGAGCAGTACTTC.

This clone came up a few times. The chain couples TRBV30 to TRBJ2-7, with 7 nucleotides matching TRBD1. Germline values: CDR1 GTSNPN, CDR2 SVGIG (reference sequence). The CDR3 covers 14 residues. The ends lost 1 base at V and 3 bases at J; junction bases unmatched: 6. CDR3 loop: CAWSEVRGHYEQYF. The CDR3 region has the DNA TGTGCCTGGAGTGAAGTAAGGGGGCACTACGAGCAGTACTTC.